What follows are 15 T cell receptor beta chains derived from one specimen sequenced in a study of Graves' ophthalmopathy and Graves' hyperthyroidism. Using RNA transcripts, the TCR beta CDR3 regions were amplified. The authors performed first-round RT-PCR with HTBI primers and then a second-round multiplex PCR. TCRdb passed the multiplex PCR reads through MiXCR, listing each CDR3 protein once. The table shows 1 million to 1.3 million distinct CDR3 sequences, with roughly 35% occurring only once. The sample consisted of peripheral blood or thyroid tissue (not recorded which). Source of these receptors: an adult man with Graves' hyperthyroidism.

This clonotype turned up a few times. The V and J genes are TRBV7-9 and TRBJ2-2; D not certain. Trimming pared 5 bases from V and 5 bases from J, leaving 15 bases between. The CDR3 loop spans 15 amino acids. The V gene's germline CDR1 is SEHNR and CDR2 FQNEAQ (reference sequence). In DNA form, the CDR3 reads TGTGCCAGCAGCCCCCGGGTGCGCCTTACCGGGGAGCTGTTTTTT. Encoded protein: CASSPRVRLTGELFF.

The chain joins TRBV12-3 or TRBV12-4 to TRBJ1-6; the D is unclear. This CDR3 has 14 amino acids. V lost 5 bases to trimming and J lost 7 bases, with 12 bases between them. The CDR3 DNA is TGTGCCAGCAGTGTGGAGGAGGAAAATTCACCCCTCCACTTT. The encoded protein is CASSVEEENSPLHF.

For this clonotype: This sequence may be a read error, since a much larger clone differs from it by one base. The genes are TRBV20-1 and TRBJ1-1, with TRBD1 identical over 7 bases. Germline values: CDR1 DFQATT, CDR2 SNEGSKA (reference sequence). The ends lost 2 bases at V and 11 bases at J; junction bases unmatched: 20. CDR3 length equals 16 residues. For the CDR3, the DNA is TGCAGTGCTAGAAATAAGACAGGGCCTCGCGTGGGTGGGGCTTTCTTT. Its protein product is CSARNKTGPRVGGAFF.

Many counts were recorded for this clonotype. V usage is TRBV24-1 and J usage is TRBJ2-7; TRBD1 is a possible D gene (6 bases). The germline gives CDR1 KGHDR, CDR2 SFDVKD. The length of the CDR3 is 15 residues. V lost 4 bases and J 0 bases, leaving 12 bases between the germline ends. The CDR3 here is CATSDPQGNSYEQYF. The CDR3 coding sequence is TGTGCCACCAGTGACCCACAGGGTAACTCCTACGAGCAGTACTTC.

This clonotype appeared many times. The chain links TRBV7-9 to TRBJ1-5; TRBD1 is a possible D gene (5 bases). The V end was cut by 0 bases, the J end by 9 bases, with 15 bases between. The CDR3 consists of 15 residues. The germline V gene has CDR1 SEHNR and CDR2 FQNEAQ (reference sequence). This chain's CDR3 is CASSLAGDRRGPQHF. The CDR3 DNA sequence: TGTGCCAGCAGCTTAGCGGGCGACCGAAGGGGGCCCCAGCATTTT.

This clonotype was picked up many times. As DNA, the CDR3 is TGTGCCAGCAGCCCGGGCGCAGGGGGCACCGGGGAGCTGTTTTTT. Its protein is CASSPGAGGTGELFF. The V gene is TRBV7-8, the J gene TRBJ2-2, with 7 bases aligning to TRBD1. V shed 5 bases, J shed 4 bases, and the junction held 7 bases outside the gene matches. Per germline, CDR1 SGHVS and CDR2 FQNEAQ. The CDR3 is made up of 15 amino acids.

Notes on this clonotype: A much larger clone is a single base away; this may be a read error. This chain links TRBV28 with TRBJ2-5; the D is unclear. Germline V gives CDR1 MDHEN, CDR2 SYDVKM. This CDR3 spans 14 amino acids. V lost 10 bases to trimming and J lost 5 bases, with 20 bases between them. The CDR3 reads CANSRNKVWETQYF. DNA of the CDR3: TGTGCCAACAGCCGCAACAAGGTGTGGGAGACCCAGTACTTC. Based on the CDR3 plus reference TRBV28 and TRBJ2-5, the full variable domain is DVKVTQSSRYLVKRTGEKVFLECVQDMDHENMFWYRQDPGLGLRLIYFSYDVKMKEKGDIPEGYSVSREKKERFSLILESASTNQTSMYLCANSRNKVWETQYFGPGTRLLVL.

This clonotype came up many times. The V call is TRBV2, the J call TRBJ1-5; D gene uncertain. The CDR3 loop spans 15 amino acids. V lost 4 bases and J 2 bases, leaving 12 bases between the germline ends. Per germline, CDR1 SNHLY and CDR2 FYNNEI. Here the CDR3 DNA reads TGTGCCAGCAGTGCGGAGTGGGATCGCAATCAGCCCCAGCATTTT. Protein sequence: CASSAEWDRNQPQHF.

At least ten counts were recorded for this clonotype. The chain employs TRBV20-1 and TRBJ1-2, with 9 bases lining up with TRBD1. The V gene's germline CDR1 is DFQATT and CDR2 SNEGSKA (reference sequence). The CDR3 covers 15 residues. V dropped 0 bases and J dropped 8; count of bases not matched to a gene: 10. CDR3 DNA: TGCAGTGCTAGAGAGCCGGGACAGGGCTTCGGGGGCTACACCTTC. It translates to CSAREPGQGFGGYTF.

V usage is TRBV29-1 and J usage is TRBJ2-7; D may correspond to TRBD1 or TRBD2 (5 bases each). Germline V gives CDR1 SQVTM, CDR2 ANQGSEA. V lost 7 bases to trimming and J lost 2 bases, with 15 bases between them. This CDR3 has 13 residues. The CDR3 spells CSGGTGRTYEQYF. The CDR3 bases are TGCAGCGGGGGGACCGGCCGGACCTACGAGCAGTACTTC.

The V call is TRBV6-5, the J call TRBJ2-7; tentatively, D is TRBD1 (6 bases). Germline CDR1 MNHEY, CDR2 SVGAGI. The CDR3 runs 14 residues. Trimming left V 5 bases short and J 0 bases short, with 11 bases between. CDR3 nucleotides: TGTGCCAGCAGTGACAGGTTGGGCTCCTACGAGCAGTACTTC. This gives the protein CASSDRLGSYEQYF.

The chain combines TRBV29-1 with TRBJ2-7; a possible D gene is TRBD2 (7 bases). The CDR3 loop spans 12 amino acids. Trimming cost V 8 bases and J 3 bases, with 14 bases left between them. The germline CDR1 and CDR2 sequences are SQVTM and ANQGSEA. CDR3 residues: CSSLGGGYEQYF. DNA of the CDR3: TGCAGCAGTTTAGGGGGGGGCTACGAGCAGTACTTC.

This chain uses TRBV12-3 or TRBV12-4 with TRBJ2-5; 7 bases align to TRBD2. This CDR3 has 13 residues. V lost 6 bases and J lost 4; bases outside the gene matches: 5. The chain's CDR3 is CASRLRLAETQYF. The CDR3 DNA reads TGTGCCAGCAGACTGAGACTAGCAGAGACCCAGTACTTC.

The table lists this clonotype with a count of one. This CDR3 reads CSASRPSVGQPQHF. The DNA for the CDR3 is TGCAGTGCTAGTCGACCGAGCGTGGGGCAGCCCCAGCATTTT. The chain has TRBV20-1 and TRBJ1-5; D not resolved. This CDR3 spans 14 amino acids. V was clipped by 3 bases and J by 7 bases, with 16 bases between them. Germline CDR1 reads DFQATT; CDR2 reads SNEGSKA (reference sequence).

The CDR3, as DNA: TGTGCCAGCAGCCCCGAACTAGCGGGAGCTACTGGGGCCAACGTCCTGACTTTC. This translates into CASSPELAGATGANVLTF. The chain couples TRBV12-3 or TRBV12-4 to TRBJ2-6; 11 nucleotides align to TRBD2. The CDR3 is 18 residues long. V gave up 6 bases and J gave up 2 bases; unmatched junction bases: 9.